This TCR beta chain derives from a study of blood T cell repertoires in COVID-19. Turning to the study itself: The origin of the acute and convalescent COVID-19 samples was the United States, Italy and Spain. The cDNA or gDNA used as material had been derived from T cells, B-cell-depleted T cells, or PBMCs.

Germline V gives CDR1 SGHRS, CDR2 YFSETQ. CDR3 length equals 15 residues. V lost 1 base to trimming and J lost 2 bases; unmatched junction nucleotides: 2. Original data processing: By means of reference gene primer amplification, nucleated cell counts were estimated. The protocol was immunoSEQ multiplex PCR, while the TCRdb copy is restricted to in-frame clones and leaves out a portion. The V and J calls and the clone size are those of that table, but D and trimming were determined from the DNA. Here the sample spans roughly 350,000 clones, about 85% being singletons. The receptor comes from a woman aged 18-29 years with acute or convalescent COVID-19. Sequencing used peripheral blood. The gene calls are TRBV5-1 and TRBJ2-5; 10 positions match TRBD2. CDR3 loop: CASSLKTSGQETQYF. The CDR3 bases are TGCGCCAGCAGCTTGAAGACTAGCGGGCAAGAGACCCAGTACTTC.